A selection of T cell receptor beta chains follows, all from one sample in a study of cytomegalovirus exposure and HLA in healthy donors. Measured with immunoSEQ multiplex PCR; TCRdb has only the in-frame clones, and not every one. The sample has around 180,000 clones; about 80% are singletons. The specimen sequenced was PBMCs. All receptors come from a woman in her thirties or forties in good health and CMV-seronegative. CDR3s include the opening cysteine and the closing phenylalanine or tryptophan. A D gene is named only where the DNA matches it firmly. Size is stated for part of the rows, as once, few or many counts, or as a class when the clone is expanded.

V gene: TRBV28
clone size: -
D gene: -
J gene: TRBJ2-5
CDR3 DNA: TGTGCCAGCAGTGGGCAGCCGCAAGAGACCCAGTACTTC
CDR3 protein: CASSGQPQETQYF

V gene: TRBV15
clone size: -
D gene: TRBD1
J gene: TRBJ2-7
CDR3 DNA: TGTGCCACCAGCACGTGGACAGGGCAGAACGAGCAGTACTTC
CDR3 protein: CATSTWTGQNEQYF

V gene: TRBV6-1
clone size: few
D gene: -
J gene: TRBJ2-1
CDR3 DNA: TGTGCCAGCAGTGAAGCGACTACATACAATGAGCAGTTCTTC
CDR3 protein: CASSEATTYNEQFF

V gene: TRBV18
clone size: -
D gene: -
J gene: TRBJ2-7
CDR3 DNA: TGTGCCAGCTCACACGAACAGGGGACTCTCCTCTACGAGCAGTACTTC
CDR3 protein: CASSHEQGTLLYEQYF

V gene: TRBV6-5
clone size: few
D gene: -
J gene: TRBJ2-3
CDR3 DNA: TGTGCCAGCAGCGGGAGCCAGCGCACAGATACGCAGTATTTT
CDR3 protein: CASSGSQRTDTQYF

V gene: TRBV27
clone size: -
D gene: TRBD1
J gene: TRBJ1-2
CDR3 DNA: TGTGCCAGCACCGACTCGGGACAGGGGATCCGTGGCTACACCTTC
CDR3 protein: CASTDSGQGIRGYTF

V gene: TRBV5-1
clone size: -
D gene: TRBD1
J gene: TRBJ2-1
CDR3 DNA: TGCGCCAGCAGCTTGAGCGACAGGGCTGGTAATGAGCAGTTCTTC
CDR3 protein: CASSLSDRAGNEQFF

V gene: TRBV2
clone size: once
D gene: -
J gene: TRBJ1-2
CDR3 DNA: TGTGCCAGCAGTGAAGACAGGAGAGGTATCTATGGCTACACCTTC
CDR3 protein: CASSEDRRGIYGYTF

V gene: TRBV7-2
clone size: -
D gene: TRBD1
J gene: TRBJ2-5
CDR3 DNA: TGTGCCAGCAGCAGGGACAGGGGGCAAGAGACCCAGTACTTC
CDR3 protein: CASSRDRGQETQYF

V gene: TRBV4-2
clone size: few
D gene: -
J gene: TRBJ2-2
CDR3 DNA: TGTGCCAGCAGCGTAGGGGACTCCTTTCCGGGCGGCACCGGGGAGCTGTTTTTT
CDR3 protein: CASSVGDSFPGGTGELFF

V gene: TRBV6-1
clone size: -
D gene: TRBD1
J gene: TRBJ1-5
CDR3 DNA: TGTGCCAGCCGACAGGGACAGGGGATGAGTCAGCCCCAGCATTTT
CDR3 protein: CASRQGQGMSQPQHF

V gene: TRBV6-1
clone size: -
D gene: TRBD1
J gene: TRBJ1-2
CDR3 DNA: TGTGCCAGCAGTGAAGCTGGGACAGAAGCCAGCTATGGCTACACCTTC
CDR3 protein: CASSEAGTEASYGYTF

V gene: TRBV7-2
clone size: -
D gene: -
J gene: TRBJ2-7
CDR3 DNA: TGTGCCAGCAGCTTACCTGGGAGTTACGAGCAGTACTTC
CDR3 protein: CASSLPGSYEQYF

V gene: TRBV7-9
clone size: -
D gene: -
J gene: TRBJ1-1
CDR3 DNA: TGTGCCAGCAGCTTAGCGGGAGGGGTGAACACTGAAGCTTTCTTT
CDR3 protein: CASSLAGGVNTEAFF

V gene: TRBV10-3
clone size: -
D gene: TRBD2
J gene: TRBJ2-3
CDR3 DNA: TGTGCCATCAGTGAGTCAGGGACTAGTGGCGATACGCAGTATTTT
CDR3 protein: CAISESGTSGDTQYF

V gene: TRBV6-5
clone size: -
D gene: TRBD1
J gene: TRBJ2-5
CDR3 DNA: TGTGCCAGCAGGACAGGGTATGAGACCCAGTACTTC
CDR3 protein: CASRTGYETQYF

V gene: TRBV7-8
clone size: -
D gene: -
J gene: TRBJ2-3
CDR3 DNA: TGTGCCAGCAGCTTAGCACTGGGCAACACAGATACGCAGTATTTT
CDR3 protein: CASSLALGNTDTQYF

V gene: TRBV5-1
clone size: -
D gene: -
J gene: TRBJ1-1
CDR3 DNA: TGCGCCAGCAGCCTGGGGGCAGCCAACACTGAAGCTTTCTTT
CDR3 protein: CASSLGAANTEAFF

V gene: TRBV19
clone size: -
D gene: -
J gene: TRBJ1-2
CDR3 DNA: TGTGCCAGTAGTATAGATCCGGGGAACTATGGCTACACCTTC
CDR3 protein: CASSIDPGNYGYTF

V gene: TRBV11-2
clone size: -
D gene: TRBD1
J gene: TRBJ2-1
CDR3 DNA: TGTGCCAGCAGCTCACTAAGGGGGCGTGGCGGGGAGCAGTTCTTC
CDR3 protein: CASSSLRGRGGEQFF

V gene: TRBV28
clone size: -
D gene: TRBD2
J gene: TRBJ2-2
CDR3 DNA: TGTGCCAGCAGTTTAGGTCTAGCGGGAGGGGCCGGGGAGCTGTTTTTT
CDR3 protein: CASSLGLAGGAGELFF

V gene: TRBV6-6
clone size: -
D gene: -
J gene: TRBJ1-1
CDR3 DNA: TGTGCCAGCACAAAAGGAGAACAGGGTAACACTGAAGCTTTCTTT
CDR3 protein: CASTKGEQGNTEAFF

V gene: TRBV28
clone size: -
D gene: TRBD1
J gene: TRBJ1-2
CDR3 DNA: TGTGCCAGCAGTTCCCCAAGACGGGACAGGGGGACTAATCACTACTATGGCTACACCTTC
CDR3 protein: CASSSPRRDRGTNHYYGYTF

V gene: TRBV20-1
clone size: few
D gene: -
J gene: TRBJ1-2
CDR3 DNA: TGCAGTGCTGCAACTGGTGGCTACACCTTC
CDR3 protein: CSAATGGYTF

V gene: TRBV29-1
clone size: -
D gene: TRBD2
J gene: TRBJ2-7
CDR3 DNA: TGCAGCGTAGGGGGACTAGCGGGAGGTCCCTCCCGAGGAGGGGAGCAGTACTTC
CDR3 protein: CSVGGLAGGPSRGGEQYF

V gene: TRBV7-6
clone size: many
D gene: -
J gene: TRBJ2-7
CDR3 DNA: TGTGCCAGCAGCCGCGGGGACTACGAGCAGTACTTC
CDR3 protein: CASSRGDYEQYF

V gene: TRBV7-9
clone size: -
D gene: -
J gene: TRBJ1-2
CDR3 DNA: TGTGCCGCGCAGGGCACCAGCTTCGGCTACACCTTC
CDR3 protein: CAAQGTSFGYTF

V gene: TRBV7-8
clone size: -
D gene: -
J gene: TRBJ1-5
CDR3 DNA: TGTGCCAGCAGCTTAACAGATCGACTACAGCCCCAGCATTTT
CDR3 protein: CASSLTDRLQPQHF

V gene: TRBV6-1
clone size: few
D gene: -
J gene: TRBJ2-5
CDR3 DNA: TGTGCCAGCAGTAGGGGGGGGCGAGAGACCCAGTACTTC
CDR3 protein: CASSRGGRETQYF

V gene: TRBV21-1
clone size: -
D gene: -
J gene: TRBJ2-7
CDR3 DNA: TGTGCCAGCAGCAACCCGGACAGCTTAGACTACGAGCAGTACTTC
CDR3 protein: CASSNPDSLDYEQYF

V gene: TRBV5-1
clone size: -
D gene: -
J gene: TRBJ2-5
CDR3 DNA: TGCGCCAGCAGCTCCGACATGACGCAAGAGACCCAGTACTTC
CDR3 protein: CASSSDMTQETQYF

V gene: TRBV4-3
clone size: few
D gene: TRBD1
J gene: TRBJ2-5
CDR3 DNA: TGCGCCAGCAGCCAGCGGGACAGGGGTTTTGAAGAGACCCAGTACTTC
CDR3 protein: CASSQRDRGFEETQYF

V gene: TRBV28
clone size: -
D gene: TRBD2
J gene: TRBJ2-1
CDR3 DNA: TGTGCCAGCAGTTTTCAGGCGGCGGGAGCCCACAATGAGCAGTTCTTC
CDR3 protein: CASSFQAAGAHNEQFF

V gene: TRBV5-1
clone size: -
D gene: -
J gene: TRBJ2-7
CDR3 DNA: TGCGCCAGCAGCTTGGTGGGGGCCTCCTACGAGCAGTACTTC
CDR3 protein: CASSLVGASYEQYF

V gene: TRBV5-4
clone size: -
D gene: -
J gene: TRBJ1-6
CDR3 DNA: TGTGCCAGCAGCTTGGCGGGAGCGGGTAATTCACCCCTCCACTTT
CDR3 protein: CASSLAGAGNSPLHF

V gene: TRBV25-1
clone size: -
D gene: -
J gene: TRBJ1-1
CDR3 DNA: TGTGCCAGCAGGGGGGGGTTGGAAGGGTCGAACACTGAAGCTTTCTTT
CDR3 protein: CASRGGLEGSNTEAFF

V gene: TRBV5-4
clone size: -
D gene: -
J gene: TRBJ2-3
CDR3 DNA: TGTGCCAGGGAGGGGCGGGGCAAAGAGGCAGATACGCAGTATTTT
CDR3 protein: CAREGRGKEADTQYF

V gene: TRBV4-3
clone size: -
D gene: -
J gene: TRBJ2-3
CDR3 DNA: TGCGCCAGCAGCCAAGATCAGCGGACCAGCACAGATACGCAGTATTTT
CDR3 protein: CASSQDQRTSTDTQYF

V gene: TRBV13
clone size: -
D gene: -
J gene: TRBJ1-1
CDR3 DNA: TGTGCCAGCAGCTTAAGACATCCGAACACTGAAGCTTTCTTT
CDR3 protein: CASSLRHPNTEAFF

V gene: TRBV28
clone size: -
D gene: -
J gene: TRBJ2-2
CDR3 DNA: TGTGCGGGAGGACCGAACACCGGGGAGCTGTTTTTT
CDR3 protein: CAGGPNTGELFF

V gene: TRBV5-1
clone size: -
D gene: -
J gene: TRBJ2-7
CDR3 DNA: TGCGCCAGCAGCTTGGCCACGGTCTCCGACGAGCAGTACTTC
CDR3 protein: CASSLATVSDEQYF

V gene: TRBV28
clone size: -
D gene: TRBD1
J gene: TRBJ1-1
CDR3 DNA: TGTGCCAGCAGTTTACCGGGGACAGGGGGCTTGGGCACTGAAGCTTTCTTT
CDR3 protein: CASSLPGTGGLGTEAFF

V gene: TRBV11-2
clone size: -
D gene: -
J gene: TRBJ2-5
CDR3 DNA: TGTGCCAGCAGCTTAGATACCGGGGTAGGGGAGACCCAGTACTTC
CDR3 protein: CASSLDTGVGETQYF

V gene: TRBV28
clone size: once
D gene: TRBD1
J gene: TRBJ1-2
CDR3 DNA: TGTGCCAGCAGTTTAGGGACAGGGGTCGGTTATGGCTACACCTTC
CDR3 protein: CASSLGTGVGYGYTF

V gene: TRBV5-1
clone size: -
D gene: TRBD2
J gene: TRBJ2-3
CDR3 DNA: TGCGCCAGCAGCTTAGGCGGGGGGAGGACAGATACGCAGTATTTT
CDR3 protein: CASSLGGGRTDTQYF

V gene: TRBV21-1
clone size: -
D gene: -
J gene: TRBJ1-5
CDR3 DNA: TGTGCCAGCAGCAAAATTGGAGGGGCGCGGCAGCCCCAGCATTTT
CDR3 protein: CASSKIGGARQPQHF

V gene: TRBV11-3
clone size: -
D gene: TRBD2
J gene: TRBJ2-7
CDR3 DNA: TGTGCCAGCAGCTTGGAGCGGGGGCCCTACGAGCAGTACTTC
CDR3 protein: CASSLERGPYEQYF

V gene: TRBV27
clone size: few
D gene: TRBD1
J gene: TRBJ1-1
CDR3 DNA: TGTGCCAGCAGCCTGGACAGGGGGACTGAAGCTTTCTTT
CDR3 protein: CASSLDRGTEAFF

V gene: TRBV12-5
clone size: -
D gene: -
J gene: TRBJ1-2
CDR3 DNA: TGTGCTAGTGGTACGGAGCGGGCTGGCTACACCTTC
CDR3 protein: CASGTERAGYTF

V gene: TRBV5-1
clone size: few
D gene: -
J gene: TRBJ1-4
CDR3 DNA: TGCGCCAGCAGACCGGGGTCGGGAGAACTGTTTTTT
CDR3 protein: CASRPGSGELFF

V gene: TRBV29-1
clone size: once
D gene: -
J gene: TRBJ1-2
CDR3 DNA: TGCAGCGTTGGTCACAAGAACTATGGCTACACCTTC
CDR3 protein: CSVGHKNYGYTF

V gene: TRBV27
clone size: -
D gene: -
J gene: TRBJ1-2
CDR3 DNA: TGTGCCAGCAGTTTGCTGGGGACACCTAACTATGGCTACACCTTC
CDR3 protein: CASSLLGTPNYGYTF

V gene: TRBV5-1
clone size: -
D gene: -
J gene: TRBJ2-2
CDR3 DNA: TGCGCCAGCAGCTGGAGGGACTTCGGGGGGGAGCTGTTTTTT
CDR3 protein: CASSWRDFGGELFF

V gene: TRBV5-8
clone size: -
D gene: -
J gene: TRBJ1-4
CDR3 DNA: TGTGCCAGCAGCGACCAGGGGCGTTCGAATGAAAAACTGTTTTTT
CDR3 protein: CASSDQGRSNEKLFF